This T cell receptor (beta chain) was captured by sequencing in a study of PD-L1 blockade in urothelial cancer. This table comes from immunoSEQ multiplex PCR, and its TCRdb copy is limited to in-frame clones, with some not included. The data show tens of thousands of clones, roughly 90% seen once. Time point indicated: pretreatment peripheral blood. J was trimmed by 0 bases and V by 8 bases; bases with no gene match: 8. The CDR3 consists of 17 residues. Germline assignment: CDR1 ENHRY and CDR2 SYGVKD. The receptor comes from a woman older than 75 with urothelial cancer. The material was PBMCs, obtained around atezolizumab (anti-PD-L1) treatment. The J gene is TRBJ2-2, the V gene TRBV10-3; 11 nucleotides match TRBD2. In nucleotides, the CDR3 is TGTGCCATCTCGAAGACTAGCGGGGCTACGAACACCGGGGAGCTGTTTTTT. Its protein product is CAISKTSGATNTGELFF.